Below, one T cell receptor (beta chain) is given with its context. At one boundary the junction diverges from the germline segment, which might be a read error. This CDR3 contains 14 residues. The authors isolated at least 6.5 million PBMCs per sample. This sample is drawn from a study of blood T cells in healthy people across ages. The second PCR ran about 6 to 12 cycles with a sample-barcoded 5' primer and J-beta primers. TCRdb independently ran MiXCR on the 5' RACE reads; one entry per CDR3 protein. The sample contains around 1,700,000 distinct CDR3 sequences, approximately 30% of which appear only once.

This chain uses TRBV12-3 or TRBV12-4 with TRBJ2-3, with D maybe TRBD2 (5 bases). The sequencing input was blood. This clonotype was sampled from a woman in her thirties in good health. This CDR3 reads CASSLLGSTDTEYF. The CDR3 bases are TGTGCCAGCAGCTTACTGGGGAGCACAGATACGGAGTATTTT.